This T cell receptor beta chain was identified in a study of T cells after yellow fever vaccination. This clonotype was counted at least ten times. Its specificity is not known. 5'RACE template switching generated TCR cDNA, adding a universal primer site and UMIs. In TCRdb, the 5' RACE reads were re-called with MiXCR into one record per CDR3 protein. The sample includes approximately 550,000 distinct CDR3 sequences, roughly 19% of them seen just once. Notes on the study in general: Contaminating bulk clonotypes could be abundant in FACS-sorted repertoires. Most primary-vaccination clones reappeared after the booster (about 96% CD4, about 88% CD8).

The source is a man aged 30 to 39 who received the YFV17D yellow fever vaccine. The sample consisted of PBMCs, taken 15 days after the yellow fever booster vaccination.

CDR3 residues: CASNRAYNEQFF. The CDR3 bases are TGTGCCAGCAACCGTGCCTACAATGAGCAGTTCTTC. The chain is built from TRBV28 and TRBJ2-1, with D hard to call. V was clipped by 7 bases and J by 2 bases, with 6 bases between them. Germline assignment: CDR1 MDHEN and CDR2 SYDVKM. The CDR3 loop spans 12 amino acids.